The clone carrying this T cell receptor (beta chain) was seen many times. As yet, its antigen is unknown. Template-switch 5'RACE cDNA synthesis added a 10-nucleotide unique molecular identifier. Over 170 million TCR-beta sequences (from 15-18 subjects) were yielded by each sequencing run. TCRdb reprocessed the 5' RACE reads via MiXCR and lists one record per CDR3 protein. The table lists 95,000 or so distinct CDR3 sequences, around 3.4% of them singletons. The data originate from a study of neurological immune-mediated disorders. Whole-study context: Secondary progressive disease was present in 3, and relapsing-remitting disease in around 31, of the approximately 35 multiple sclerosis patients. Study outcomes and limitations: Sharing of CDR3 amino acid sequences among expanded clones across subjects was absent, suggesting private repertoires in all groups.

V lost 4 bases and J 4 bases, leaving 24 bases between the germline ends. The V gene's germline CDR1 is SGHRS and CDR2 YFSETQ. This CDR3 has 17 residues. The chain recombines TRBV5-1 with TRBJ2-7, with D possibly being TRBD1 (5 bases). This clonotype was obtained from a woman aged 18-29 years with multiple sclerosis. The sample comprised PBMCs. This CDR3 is CASSPAQGPAAGYEQYF. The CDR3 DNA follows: TGCGCCAGCAGCCCGGCTCAGGGTCCCGCTGCTGGTTACGAGCAGTACTTC.